Included here is one T cell receptor beta chain sequence, with context. Its antigen is currently unknown. The method was immunoSEQ multiplex PCR; TCRdb's version includes in-frame clones alone and lacks a portion of them. The data show about 2.1 million clones, about 93% seen once. CD45RO negativity and positive selection for CCR7 defined naive CD8 cells, a population that excluded terminally differentiated effector memory CD45RA+ cells. These data belong to a study of shared clonotypes between healthy human individuals. Study-wide context: Per-donor plates numbered three CD4 naive, three CD4 memory, two CD8 naive and one CD8 memory. Study conclusions and caveats: The four-donor shared clonotypes exceeded non-shared clonotypes in generation probability, with non-shared ones scoring lower. Among the subsets, naive ones generally showed larger estimated richness than memory ones.

Sequencing was done on a sample of naive CD8+ T cells from PBMCs. The receptor's source is a man aged 18 to 30 in good health. Some clones in this sample may be carry-over from other donors' samples.

The CDR3 region is CASLGRGTSGNTIYF. The CDR3 nucleotides are TGTGCCAGCCTCGGGAGAGGGACCTCTGGAAACACCATATATTTT. The chain is built from TRBV7-2 and TRBJ1-3, with D tentatively TRBD1 (5 bases). The CDR3 has 15 residues. Trimming removed 8 bases at V and 0 bases at J, with 14 bases between. CDR1 is SGHTA, CDR2 FQGNSA, per germline.